This is a list of T cell receptor beta chains from one sample in a study of blood T cell repertoires in COVID-19. The protocol was immunoSEQ multiplex PCR, while the TCRdb copy is restricted to in-frame clones and leaves out a portion. The sample contains around 63,000 clones, about 91% of which appear only once. What was sequenced was peripheral blood. Receptor source: an elderly woman with active COVID-19. Both conserved end residues are trimmed from each CDR3. Clone sizes are given selectively: once, few, many, or a class where the clone is expanded.

cdr3_length	v_call	clone_size	cdr3_aa
13	TRBV7-9	.	ASSLAGTDHQPQH
9	TRBV6-1	.	ASSDRAEAF
15	TRBV18	few	ASSPAPQWSNTGELF
12	TRBV5-1	.	ASSLSPVGYEQY
11	TRBV7-8	.	ASSLLDTGELF
11	TRBV25-1	.	ASSAVSGNTIY
14	TRBV9	.	ASSVVLGGGGDTQY
14	TRBV27	.	ASSLVAGGQQETQY
11	TRBV2	.	ASSAGDVYGYT
12	TRBV5-1	.	ASSLLAGGTEAF
13	TRBV30	.	AWSVGQGEGEEQF